Listed here are 27 T cell receptor beta chains from one sample, sequenced in a study of memory CD4+ T cells and cytomegalovirus serostatus. The sort gate was single viable CD3+CD4+CD8-CD45RO+ cells for memory CD4+ T cells. Data came from immunoSEQ multiplex PCR; TCRdb stores just in-frame clones and leaves some out. The sample shows about 58,000 clones, roughly 85% of them seen only once. Sequenced material: memory CD4+ T cells from blood. These TCRs come from an adult in good health and CMV-seronegative. Some clones in this sample may be carry-over from other donors' samples.

This sequence joins TRBV28 and TRBJ1-1, with 8 bases lining up with TRBD1. The germline gives CDR1 MDHEN, CDR2 SYDVKM. J was trimmed by 1 base and V by 4 bases; bases with no gene match: 5. CDR3 size: 15 residues. The CDR3 loop is CASSSPGTGNTEAFF. The CDR3 DNA reads TGTGCCAGCAGTTCCCCTGGGACAGGGAACACTGAAGCTTTCTTT.

The chain recombines TRBV5-1 with TRBJ1-1; D not resolved. The CDR3 length is 13 residues. V lost 4 bases, J lost 6 bases, and 13 bases lay in between. CDR1 and CDR2 (germline): SGHRS, YFSETQ. The CDR3: CASSIRLGSEAFF. CDR3 bases: TGCGCCAGCAGCATAAGACTAGGCTCTGAAGCTTTCTTT.

The chain combines TRBV5-1 with TRBJ2-5; no definite D call. Trimming took 3 bases from V and 4 from J, leaving 19 bases between them. This CDR3 contains 16 residues. The V gene's germline CDR1 is SGHRS and CDR2 YFSETQ. CDR3 nucleotides: TGCGCCAGCAGCTCGACAAACATCTTCTCTTTAGAGACCCAGTACTTC. Translated: CASSSTNIFSLETQYF.

V and J are TRBV19 and TRBJ2-2; TRBD2 aligns across 11 bases. Germline trimming cut 3 bases from V and 5 bases from J; bases unmatched to any gene: 5. This CDR3 is built from 16 residues. Germline lookup yields CDR1 LNHDA and CDR2 SQIVND (reference sequence). The CDR3 spells CASSMLAGGGTGELFF. In nucleotides, the CDR3 is TGTGCCAGTAGTATGCTAGCGGGAGGTGGGACCGGGGAGCTGTTTTTT.

This chain connects TRBV27 to TRBJ2-1, with D possibly TRBD2 on 6 matching bases. Between the trimmed V and J ends, which lost 0 bases and 8 bases, there was a span of 11 bases. Germline CDR1 is MNHEY and CDR2 is SMNVEV (reference sequence). The CDR3 spans 14 residues. This chain's CDR3 is CASSLSSGRYEQFF. CDR3 coding DNA: TGTGCCAGCAGTTTATCTAGCGGTCGCTATGAGCAGTTCTTC.

The chain couples TRBV7-3 to TRBJ1-2, with a possible D match to TRBD1 (6 bases). V lost 1 base, J lost 1 base, and 10 bases lay in between. Germline CDR1 SGHTA, CDR2 FQGTGA. The length of the CDR3 is 15 residues. The CDR3 spells CASSLSRDINYGYTF. The DNA for the CDR3 is TGTGCCAGCAGCTTAAGCAGGGACATTAACTATGGCTACACCTTC.

The chain recombines TRBV30 with TRBJ2-1; D is tentatively TRBD1 or TRBD2 (5 bases each). Germline loops: CDR1 GTSNPN, CDR2 SVGIG (reference sequence). V gave up 6 bases and J gave up 10 bases, with 19 bases separating them. The CDR3 has 13 residues. CDR3 coding DNA: TGTGCCTGTTCCGGGACCATAGCAGGCGAGCAGTTCTTC. This gives the protein CACSGTIAGEQFF.

The V and J genes are TRBV21-1 and TRBJ2-7; the D segment call TRBD1 is taken from the table without a DNA check. TRBV21-1 is deemed a pseudogene. The CDR3 consists of 14 residues. CDR3 sequence: CASSNQGEGNEQYF. In DNA, the CDR3 is TGTGCCAGCAGCAACCAGGGGGAAGGCAACGAGCAGTACTTC.

This sequence joins TRBV19 and TRBJ1-1, with D unresolved. The CDR3 has 14 amino acids. Trimming took off 7 bases at V and 1 base at J, with 13 bases between the two ends. CDR1 and CDR2 (germline): LNHDA, SQIVND (reference sequence). DNA of the CDR3: TGTGCCAGTAATTTGGTGGGGAAGAACACTGAAGCTTTCTTT. This sequence encodes CASNLVGKNTEAFF.

V gene TRBV7-2 combines with J gene TRBJ1-1; tentatively, D is TRBD1 (5 bases). CDR1 SGHTA and CDR2 FQGNSA come from the germline V gene. The CDR3 is made up of 16 amino acids. Trimming pared 0 bases from V and 6 bases from J, leaving 17 bases between. The DNA of the CDR3 is TGTGCCAGCAGCTTAGCCCCCGGACAACTAGGCGCTGAAGCTTTCTTT. It specifies CASSLAPGQLGAEAFF.

The V gene is TRBV7-9, the J gene TRBJ1-3, with D unclear. Trimming took off 2 bases at V and 8 bases at J, with 4 bases between the two ends. This CDR3 contains 11 residues. Germline V CDR1 and CDR2: SEHNR, FQNEAQ (reference sequence). CDR3 nucleotide sequence: TGTGCCAGCAGCTTAATGGACACCATATATTTT. This sequence encodes CASSLMDTIYF.

V usage is TRBV28 and J usage is TRBJ2-6, with 12 bases matching TRBD1. Trimming cost V 5 bases and J 2 bases; bases outside gene matches: 4. The germline gives CDR1 MDHEN, CDR2 SYDVKM. The CDR3 sequence is 17 residues long. CDR3 residues: CASSEGTGGPGANVLTF. The CDR3 DNA follows: TGTGCCAGCAGTGAAGGGACAGGGGGCCCTGGGGCCAACGTCCTGACTTTC.

V is TRBV5-3 and J is TRBJ2-1; TRBD2 matches 10 bases. TRBV5-3 counts as an open reading frame of uncertain function. The J segment lost 0 bases and the V segment lost 2 bases, leaving 5 bases of the junction unmatched. This CDR3 is 17 amino acids long. Here the CDR3 DNA reads TGTGCCAGAAGCTTTCCACTAGCGGGACCCTCCTACAATGAGCAGTTCTTC. Its protein product is CARSFPLAGPSYNEQFF.

This clone occurred a few times. The V call is TRBV7-9, the J call TRBJ1-1; D is uncertain. Trimming pared 3 bases from V and 10 bases from J, leaving 9 bases between. The CDR3 is 11 amino acids. Germline CDR1 SEHNR, CDR2 FQNEAQ (reference sequence). CDR3 residues: CASSLGLAAFF. CDR3 coding DNA: TGTGCCAGCAGCTTGGGTTTAGCAGCTTTCTTT.

V and J are TRBV5-6 and TRBJ2-3; D is unclear. CDR1 is SGHDT and CDR2 is YYEEEE in the germline V gene. Trimming took off 1 base at V and 3 bases at J, with 9 bases between the two ends. The CDR3 extends over 14 amino acids. In DNA, the CDR3 is TGTGCCAGCAGCTTGCGGCTAACAACAGATACGCAGTATTTT. Translated, it gives CASSLRLTTDTQYF.

This clone was observed a few times. This chain joins TRBV19 and TRBJ2-2; D not resolved. Germline V gene lookup returns CDR1 LNHDA and CDR2 SQIVND (reference sequence). Trimming removed 0 bases from V and 4 bases from J, with 3 bases in between. This CDR3 contains 13 residues. Here the CDR3 DNA reads TGTGCCAGTAGTATAGATCTCACCGGGGAGCTGTTTTTT. This gives the protein CASSIDLTGELFF.

The chain carries TRBV2 and TRBJ1-3; unclear D gene. CDR3 length: 12 residues. Germline-derived CDR1 and CDR2 are SNHLY and FYNNEI. Trimming left V 3 bases short and J 9 bases short, with 9 bases between. The CDR3 DNA follows: TGTGCCAGCAGTGAGTTGGCGGGCACCATATATTTT. This gives the protein CASSELAGTIYF.

The rearrangement links TRBV27 to TRBJ1-2; possible D gene TRBD1, 5 bases. Per germline, CDR1 MNHEY and CDR2 SMNVEV (reference sequence). V was shortened by 5 bases and J by 2 bases, with 15 bases between the two germline ends. CDR3 length equals 15 residues. This CDR3 is CASSPRRDQNYGYTF. CDR3 DNA sequence: TGTGCCAGCAGTCCCCGACGGGACCAAAACTATGGCTACACCTTC.

This clone was detected a few times. The chain links TRBV18 to TRBJ2-2; D is perhaps TRBD2 (5 bases). Germline assignment: CDR1 KGHSH and CDR2 LQKENI. This CDR3 has 13 residues. The V and J ends lost 6 bases and 1 base respectively, with 6 bases between them. CDR3 bases: TGTGCCAGCTCGAGGGTGAACACCGGGGAGCTGTTTTTT. Its translation: CASSRVNTGELFF.

The chain recombines TRBV28 with TRBJ2-7; 11 nucleotides line up with TRBD2. The CDR3 loop spans 14 amino acids. V lost 6 bases to trimming and J lost 4 bases; unmatched junction nucleotides: 5. Germline V gene lookup returns CDR1 MDHEN and CDR2 SYDVKM. DNA for the CDR3: TGTGCCAGCAGCATGGGACTAGCGGAATACGAGCAGTACTTC. Translated, it gives CASSMGLAEYEQYF. The full variable domain, its missing parts supplied by reference TRBV28 and TRBJ2-7, is DVKVTQSSRYLVKRTGEKVFLECVQDMDHENMFWYRQDPGLGLRLIYFSYDVKMKEKGDIPEGYSVSREKKERFSLILESASTNQTSMYLCASSMGLAEYEQYFGPGTRLTVT.

The chain combines TRBV4-2 with TRBJ1-4; maybe TRBD1 (6 bases). CDR1 is LGHNA, CDR2 YNFKEQ, per germline. V gave up 0 bases and J gave up 12 bases, with 11 bases separating them. CDR3 size: 13 residues. In nucleotides, the CDR3 is TGTGCCAGCAGCCAAGATCTACAGGGCCAACTGTTTTTT. Translated: CASSQDLQGQLFF.

This clone has a handful of counts. V gene TRBV7-2 combines with J gene TRBJ2-1; TRBD1 matches 9 bases. This CDR3 region has 16 residues. Germline V lookup: CDR1 SGHTA, CDR2 FQGNSA. Trimming removed 5 bases from V and 4 bases from J; junction bases left unmatched: 9. The DNA of the CDR3 is TGTGCCAGCAGCCCAGGACAGGGGACCGGGTACAATGAGCAGTTCTTC. Translating it yields CASSPGQGTGYNEQFF.

The rearrangement joins TRBV7-9 to TRBJ2-2, with 10 nucleotides matching TRBD1. V shed 5 bases and J 1 base; nucleotides not matched to a gene: 10. The germline V gene has CDR1 SEHNR and CDR2 FQNEAQ (reference sequence). This CDR3 is 18 amino acids long. CDR3 sequence reads: CASSIYGTGVKNTGELFF. For the CDR3, the DNA is TGTGCCAGCAGCATTTACGGGACAGGGGTTAAGAACACCGGGGAGCTGTTTTTT.

This clone has a handful of counts. The CDR3 loop reads CASSPPMTRAYNEQFF. As DNA, the CDR3 is TGTGCCAGCAGTCCCCCGATGACTAGAGCCTACAATGAGCAGTTCTTC. V gene TRBV28 combines with J gene TRBJ2-1, with D perhaps TRBD2 (6 bases). Trimming took 5 bases from V and 2 from J, leaving 16 bases between them. CDR3 size: 16 residues. Germline CDR1 and CDR2: MDHEN and SYDVKM.

In its sample, this clone was seen a few times. This chain links TRBV19 with TRBJ1-2; possibly TRBD1 for D (5 bases). The V gene lost 7 bases and the J gene lost 10 bases, with 22 bases spanning the gap. Looked up from germline, CDR1 is LNHDA and CDR2 is SQIVND (reference sequence). The CDR3 runs 14 residues. The CDR3 region has the DNA TGTGCCAGTATCTTGGATCACGGGGGGTTGGACTACACCTTC. Translated, it gives CASILDHGGLDYTF.

The V call is TRBV7-2, the J call TRBJ2-1, with 8 bases aligning to TRBD1. CDR3 length: 16 residues. Germline lookup yields CDR1 SGHTA and CDR2 FQGNSA. Trimming cost V 3 bases and J 6 bases; bases outside gene matches: 10. The CDR3 DNA reads as TGTGCCAGCAGCTTTAGCAGGGGGCGAGGGGCCAATGAGCAGTTCTTC. Translating gives CASSFSRGRGANEQFF.

The CDR3, as DNA: TGTGCCAGCAGCTTGGTGAAGAGGGCGAGAGATACGCAGTATTTT. It codes for CASSLVKRARDTQYF. The chain joins TRBV7-2 to TRBJ2-3; a possible D gene is TRBD2 (5 bases). CDR1 and CDR2 from the germline V gene are SGHTA and FQGNSA. V was pared by 3 bases and J by 5 bases, with 15 bases between. The CDR3 has 15 amino acids.